The 32 T cell receptor beta chains presented below share a single source sample, sequenced in a study of CD8 T cells in Susac syndrome. Reverse transcription of about 0.5 to 1 ug RNA used random hexamers. TCRdb re-derived calls from the immunoSEQ multiplex PCR reads in MiXCR, one entry per CDR3 protein. The sample has 210,000 or so distinct CDR3 sequences, 94% seen once. The specimen sequenced was CD4+ T cells from PBMCs. These receptors were taken from a human donor with Susac syndrome.

The chain combines TRBV15 with TRBJ1-2; D not resolved. CDR1 LNHNV and CDR2 YYDKDF come from the germline V gene (reference sequence). The CDR3 totals 18 residues. With 0 bases removed from V and 4 bases from J, the gap between germline ends came to 21 bases. In nucleotides, the CDR3 is TGTGCCACCAGCAGAGATCCGATGGAGCCTTGGCCTTTCTATGGCTACACCTTC. Its translation is CATSRDPMEPWPFYGYTF. The variable domain in full, with the rest retrieved from reference TRBV15 and TRBJ1-2, is DAMVIQNPRYQVTQFGKPVTLSCSQTLNHNVMYWYQQKSSQAPKLLFHYYDKDFNNEADTPDNFQSRRPNTSFCFLDIRSPGLGDTAMYLCATSRDPMEPWPFYGYTFGSGTRLTVV.

V is TRBV12-3 or TRBV12-4 and J is TRBJ2-7; tentatively, D is TRBD1 (6 bases). CDR3 length equals 16 residues. Trimming shortened V by 8 bases and J by 0 bases, and 20 bases separated the two germline ends. CDR3 in amino acids: CASGLLDRHYSYEQYF. For the CDR3, the DNA is TGTGCCAGCGGCCTCCTTGACAGGCATTACTCCTACGAGCAGTACTTC.

The rearrangement links TRBV11-2 to TRBJ1-4, with D maybe TRBD1 (5 bases). V lost 10 bases and J lost 0, with 12 bases in between. Per the germline V gene, CDR1 is SGHAT and CDR2 is FQNNGV. The CDR3 has 14 amino acids. Written as DNA, the CDR3 is TGTGCCACCAGACGGGGGGCAACTAATGAAAAACTGTTTTTT. This translates into CATRRGATNEKLFF.

The genes are TRBV29-1 and TRBJ2-3; tentative D call: TRBD1 (5 bases). The V end was cut by 2 bases, the J end by 5 bases, with 14 bases between. The CDR3 has 14 amino acids. Germline V gene lookup returns CDR1 SQVTM and CDR2 ANQGSEA. The CDR3 nucleotides read TGCAGCGTTGAAAGGGGCAGGGCCGGAGATACGCAGTATTTT. It codes for CSVERGRAGDTQYF.

V gene TRBV20-1 combines with J gene TRBJ2-1; a weak D match, TRBD1 (6 bases). Germline V gene lookup returns CDR1 DFQATT and CDR2 SNEGSKA (reference sequence). The germline V and J ends were trimmed by 3 bases and 6 bases, with 21 bases remaining between them. CDR3 size: 16 residues. CDR3 protein: CSASSTMQGPPNEQFF. The CDR3 DNA sequence: TGCAGTGCTAGTAGTACTATGCAGGGGCCACCCAATGAGCAGTTCTTC.

This chain joins TRBV3-1 and TRBJ2-5; D is undetermined. The CDR3 covers 13 residues. V lost 0 bases, J lost 4 bases, and 6 bases lay in between. CDR1 is LGHDT, CDR2 YNNKEL, per germline (reference sequence). This CDR3 reads CASSQEERETQYF. CDR3 sequence (DNA): TGTGCCAGCAGCCAAGAAGAACGAGAGACCCAGTACTTC.

The rearrangement links TRBV5-1 to TRBJ1-4; D not certain. V lost 0 bases to trimming and J lost 0 bases, with 12 bases between them. Per germline, CDR1 SGHRS and CDR2 YFSETQ. CDR3 length: 17 residues. The CDR3: CASSLAATGATNEKLFF. In nucleotides, the CDR3 is TGCGCCAGCAGCTTGGCCGCCACCGGGGCAACTAATGAAAAACTGTTTTTT.

The chain employs TRBV4-3 and TRBJ1-1; 9 nucleotides line up with TRBD1. The V segment lost 0 bases and the J segment 7 bases; nucleotides outside the gene matches: 9. The CDR3 runs to 16 residues. Per germline, CDR1 LGHNA and CDR2 YSLEER. CDR3 residues: CASSQDQRTGDGEAFF. CDR3 nucleotides: TGCGCCAGCAGCCAAGATCAGAGGACAGGGGATGGTGAAGCTTTCTTT.

The rearrangement uses TRBV5-1 and TRBJ2-1; TRBD2 matches 13 bases. Germline V gene data show CDR1 as SGHRS and CDR2 as YFSETQ. The CDR3 loop spans 15 amino acids. J lost 7 bases, V lost 9 bases, and 10 bases had no gene match. The CDR3 loop reads CATNEGLAGWNEQFF. CDR3 coding DNA: TGCGCCACCAACGAGGGACTAGCGGGGTGGAATGAGCAGTTCTTC.

V gene TRBV4-1 combines with J gene TRBJ2-3; 8 bases align to TRBD2. The CDR3 extends over 15 amino acids. Germline loops: CDR1 MGHRA, CDR2 YSYEKL. The V segment lost 3 bases and the J segment 6 bases; nucleotides outside the gene matches: 8. CDR3 protein: CASSQGRGASDTQYF. The DNA for the CDR3 is TGCGCCAGCAGCCAGGGGCGGGGGGCGTCTGATACGCAGTATTTT.

For this clonotype: An end of the junction does not agree with germline; a read error may underlie this. This chain links TRBV12-3 or TRBV12-4 with TRBJ2-3; 11 nucleotides match TRBD2. The CDR3 sequence is 14 residues long. The CDR3: CASSIAGGPTYEYF. DNA for the CDR3: TGTGCCAGCAGTATAGCGGGGGGGCCAACCTATGAGTATTTT.

This rearrangement joins TRBV12-3 or TRBV12-4 to TRBJ2-5; possibly TRBD1 or TRBD2 for D (5 bases each). V lost 6 bases, J lost 5 bases, and 16 bases lay in between. This CDR3 is 14 amino acids long. The CDR3 reads CASSSGTQRETQYF. The CDR3, as DNA: TGTGCCAGCAGCTCTGGGACCCAAAGGGAGACCCAGTACTTC.

The chain couples TRBV5-6 to TRBJ1-2; a weak D match, TRBD1 (5 bases). V was clipped by 3 bases and J by 6 bases, with 18 bases between them. The CDR3 loop spans 15 amino acids. Germline values: CDR1 SGHDT, CDR2 YYEEEE. CDR3 sequence: CASSYDPREGDGYTF. DNA of the CDR3: TGTGCCAGCAGCTACGACCCTCGGGAAGGGGATGGCTACACCTTC.

The CDR3 here is CASLEDRNTEAFF. In DNA, the CDR3 is TGTGCCAGCCTAGAAGACAGGAACACTGAAGCTTTCTTT. V gene TRBV2 combines with J gene TRBJ1-1, with D possibly being TRBD1 (5 bases). CDR3 length equals 13 residues. V gave up 8 bases and J gave up 1 base, with 11 bases separating them. From germline, CDR1 is SNHLY and CDR2 FYNNEI.

The CDR3 loop is CASSHTGGSGSNQPQHF. The CDR3 region has the DNA TGTGCCAGCAGCCATACCGGGGGGAGTGGAAGCAATCAGCCCCAGCATTTT. This chain links TRBV4-2 with TRBJ1-5; maybe TRBD1 (5 bases). This CDR3 spans 17 amino acids. Germline V gene sequence: CDR1 LGHNA, CDR2 YNFKEQ. Trimming pared 3 bases from V and 1 base from J, leaving 16 bases between.

The chain uses TRBV7-9 and TRBJ2-7; no firm D call. The V gene lost 10 bases and the J gene lost 1 base, with 14 bases spanning the gap. The CDR3 covers 13 residues. CDR1 is SEHNR and CDR2 is FQNEAQ in the germline V gene (reference sequence). The CDR3 DNA is TGTGCCACTGCCGGGTCTTTTTCCTACGAGCAGTACTTC. Encoded protein: CATAGSFSYEQYF.

V and J are TRBV5-4 and TRBJ1-2; no reliable D call. CDR1 is SGHNT and CDR2 is YYREEE in the germline V gene (reference sequence). There are 13 residues in the CDR3. The V gene lost 6 bases and the J gene lost 4 bases, with 13 bases spanning the gap. CDR3 residues: CASNLVGSYGYTF. The CDR3 region has the DNA TGTGCCAGCAACCTGGTCGGATCCTATGGCTACACCTTC.

The chain is built from TRBV19 and TRBJ1-5; a weak D match, TRBD1 (5 bases). V was clipped by 6 bases and J by 1 base, with 13 bases between them. This CDR3 has 15 residues. Germline CDR1 reads LNHDA; CDR2 reads SQIVND (reference sequence). The CDR3 nucleotides are TGTGCCAGTAGACCGGGACCCTTAAGCAATCAGCCCCAGCATTTT. Protein sequence: CASRPGPLSNQPQHF.

The chain recombines TRBV11-2 with TRBJ2-5; weak D call: TRBD1 (6 bases). Between the trimmed V and J ends, which lost 7 bases and 4 bases, there was a span of 13 bases. The CDR3 totals 13 residues. Germline loops: CDR1 SGHAT, CDR2 FQNNGV. The chain's CDR3 is CASTTTGRETQYF. In DNA, the CDR3 is TGTGCCAGCACCACTACAGGGAGAGAGACCCAGTACTTC.

The rearrangement links TRBV12-3 or TRBV12-4 to TRBJ1-3, with D uncertain. The CDR3 consists of 16 residues. V lost 1 base and J lost 4, with 14 bases in between. CDR3 in amino acids: CASSLDAPSRGNTIYF. In DNA, the CDR3 is TGTGCCAGCAGTTTAGACGCGCCTTCGAGGGGAAACACCATATATTTT.

The sample holds one count of this clonotype. The V and J genes are TRBV12-3 or TRBV12-4 and TRBJ2-1; D is possibly TRBD1 (5 bases). This CDR3 is 12 amino acids long. V was pared by 4 bases and J by 9 bases, with 10 bases between. The CDR3 sequence is CASSSQGSEQFF. The CDR3 nucleotides read TGTGCCAGCAGTTCTCAGGGTTCTGAGCAGTTCTTC.

This clonotype was observed a single time. The rearrangement uses TRBV4-3 and TRBJ1-1; 7 bases fit TRBD1. J was trimmed by 3 bases and V by 0 bases; bases with no gene match: 4. Per germline, CDR1 LGHNA and CDR2 YSLEER. CDR3 size: 15 residues. CDR3 loop: CASSQEPGTDTEAFF. CDR3 bases: TGCGCCAGCAGCCAAGAACCCGGGACAGACACTGAAGCTTTCTTT.

The chain employs TRBV19 and TRBJ2-3; D is ambiguous. There are 12 residues in the CDR3. The V end was cut by 2 bases, the J end by 6 bases, with 6 bases between. Looked up from germline, CDR1 is LNHDA and CDR2 is SQIVND (reference sequence). CDR3 sequence reads: CASSIPADTQYF. DNA of the CDR3: TGTGCCAGTAGTATACCGGCGGATACGCAGTATTTT.

The gene calls are TRBV4-3 and TRBJ1-2; no clear D gene. V lost 1 base and J lost 4, with 7 bases in between. The germline CDR1 and CDR2 sequences are LGHNA and YSLEER. This CDR3 spans 13 amino acids. The DNA for the CDR3 is TGCGCCAGCAGCCAAGTTCTCGGCTATGGCTACACCTTC. Its translation is CASSQVLGYGYTF.

V usage is TRBV2 and J usage is TRBJ1-2; perhaps TRBD1 as D (6 bases). Germline CDR1 and CDR2: SNHLY and FYNNEI. V gave up 5 bases and J gave up 2 bases, with 9 bases separating them. CDR3 length: 13 amino acids. In DNA form, the CDR3 reads TGTGCCAGCAGTTACGACAGGAACTATGGCTACACCTTC. Amino acid sequence: CASSYDRNYGYTF.

This rearrangement joins TRBV16 to TRBJ2-7, with D maybe TRBD2 (6 bases). Trimming took 1 base from V and 6 from J, leaving 19 bases between them. The CDR3 totals 16 residues. Germline V CDR1 and CDR2: KGHSY, FQNENV. The CDR3 loop is CASSQLRATGVGEQYF. CDR3 coding DNA: TGTGCCAGCAGCCAATTGAGGGCCACGGGAGTGGGCGAGCAGTACTTC.

The CDR3 region has the DNA TGTGCCAGCTCACCTACAGGGGAAAGGTCCTATAATTCACCCCTCCACTTT. This gives the protein CASSPTGERSYNSPLHF. The chain joins TRBV18 to TRBJ1-6; 7 bases fit TRBD1. CDR3 length: 17 amino acids. V was pared by 3 bases and J by 1 base, with 6 bases of the junction left unmatched. The V gene's germline CDR1 is KGHSH and CDR2 LQKENI.

The chain couples TRBV6-2 or TRBV6-3 to TRBJ1-2, with 7 positions matching TRBD1. CDR1 and CDR2 from the germline V gene are MNHEY and SVGEGT. J gave up 5 bases and V 7 bases, and 13 bases lay outside the gene matches. There are 15 residues in the CDR3. The CDR3 spells CASITHGTVEYGYTF. CDR3 nucleotide sequence: TGTGCCAGCATCACCCACGGGACAGTCGAGTATGGCTACACCTTC.

The genes are TRBV4-2 and TRBJ1-2; D not resolved. This CDR3 is built from 14 residues. Trimming left V 0 bases short and J 2 bases short, with 7 bases between. The germline CDR1 and CDR2 sequences are LGHNA and YNFKEQ. The CDR3, as DNA: TGTGCCAGCAGCCAAGAAATAGAAAACTATGGCTACACCTTC. Translated: CASSQEIENYGYTF.

This chain uses TRBV7-9 with TRBJ2-5; D gene uncertain. The CDR3 contains 14 residues. The germline V and J ends were trimmed by 2 bases and 5 bases, with 12 bases remaining between them. CDR1 SEHNR and CDR2 FQNEAQ come from the germline V gene (reference sequence). The CDR3 bases are TGTGCCAGCAGCTTAACCCGGGTGGGGGAGACCCAGTACTTC. Translation gives CASSLTRVGETQYF.

This rearrangement joins TRBV12-3 or TRBV12-4 to TRBJ1-6, with TRBD1 as a possible D gene (5 bases). The V end lost 6 bases, the J end lost 6 bases, and 12 bases lay between the germline ends. The CDR3 is 14 amino acids. CDR3 DNA: TGTGCCAGCAGCAACGATGGGGGTAATTCACCCCTCCACTTT. It is translated as CASSNDGGNSPLHF.

This clonotype was seen once. The chain has TRBV20-1 and TRBJ2-3; D is possibly TRBD2 (6 bases). Trimming cost V 2 bases and J 2 bases, with 14 bases left between them. This CDR3 is built from 15 residues. Germline V CDR1 and CDR2: DFQATT, SNEGSKA (reference sequence). The DNA of the CDR3 is TGCAGTGCTAGACCCGGGGGTAGCGACACAGATACGCAGTATTTT. Protein sequence: CSARPGGSDTDTQYF.